The T cell receptor (beta chain) described here comes from a study of T cells in tuberculosis. The CDR3 covers 14 residues. Germline loops: CDR1 MNHEY, CDR2 SMNVEV (reference sequence). V dropped 6 bases and J dropped 2 bases, with 14 bases sitting between them. Time point denoted: new active TB diagnosis, blood taken before or within 7 days of starting treatment. The method was immunoSEQ multiplex PCR; TCRdb's version includes in-frame clones alone and lacks a portion of them. The sample holds more than 30,000 clones, roughly 94% seen once. The source material was PBMCs, sampled at tuberculosis diagnosis. The source of this sequence is an adult with tuberculosis. This chain uses TRBV27 with TRBJ2-7; maybe TRBD2 (6 bases). The chain's CDR3 is CASSLGGRPYEQYF. DNA of the CDR3: TGTGCCAGCAGCTTGGGGGGACGGCCCTACGAGCAGTACTTC.